The sequence of this T cell receptor beta chain was determined in a study of Graves' ophthalmopathy and Graves' hyperthyroidism. TCR beta CDR3 amplification used RNA transcripts. Second-round multiplex PCR came after a first-round RT-PCR that employed HTBI primers. TCRdb re-derived calls from the multiplex PCR reads in MiXCR, one entry per CDR3 protein. This sample has more than 1,000,000 distinct CDR3 sequences, with roughly two fifths found just once. Germline CDR1 and CDR2: SQVTM and ANQGSEA. V gave up 1 base and J gave up 0 bases, with 15 bases separating them. The CDR3 spans 16 residues. Ages of hyperthyroidism patients ran from 18 to 65, and their diagnoses were new, under 2 months' duration.

V and J are TRBV29-1 and TRBJ1-2, with D possibly TRBD1 on 5 matching bases. The source of this sequence is an adult man with Graves' hyperthyroidism. The material sequenced was peripheral blood or thyroid tissue (not recorded which). The CDR3 region has the DNA TGCAGCGTTGAAGGCGGGCCAGGGAAATCTAACTATGGCTACACCTTC. Translated, it gives CSVEGGPGKSNYGYTF.